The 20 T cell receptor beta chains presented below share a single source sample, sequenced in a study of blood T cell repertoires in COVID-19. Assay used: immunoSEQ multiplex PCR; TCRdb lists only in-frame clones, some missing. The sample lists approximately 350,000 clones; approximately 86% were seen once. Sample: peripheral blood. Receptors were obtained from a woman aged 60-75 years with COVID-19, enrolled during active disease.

The CDR3 region is CASSSDRVQAKNIQYF. CDR3 sequence (DNA): TGCGCCAGCAGCTCCGACAGGGTCCAAGCCAAAAACATTCAGTACTTC. The rearrangement links TRBV5-1 to TRBJ2-4; 7 positions match TRBD1. CDR3 length: 16 amino acids. The V gene end was trimmed by 3 bases and the J gene end by 0 bases; junction bases not matched to a gene: 6. Germline V lookup: CDR1 SGHRS, CDR2 YFSETQ.

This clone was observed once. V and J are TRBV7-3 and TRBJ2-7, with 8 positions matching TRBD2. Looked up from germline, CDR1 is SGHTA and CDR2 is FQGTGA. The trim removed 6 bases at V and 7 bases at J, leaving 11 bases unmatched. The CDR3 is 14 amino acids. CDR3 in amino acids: CASSREGNLGEQYF. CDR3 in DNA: TGTGCCAGCAGTCGGGAGGGAAACCTGGGAGAGCAGTACTTC.

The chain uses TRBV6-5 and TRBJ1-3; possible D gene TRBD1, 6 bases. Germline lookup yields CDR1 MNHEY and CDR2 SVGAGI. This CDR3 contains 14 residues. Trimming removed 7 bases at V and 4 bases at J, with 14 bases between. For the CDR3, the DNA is TGTGCCAGCACCGAAGGGACAACCGGAAACACCATATATTTT. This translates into CASTEGTTGNTIYF.

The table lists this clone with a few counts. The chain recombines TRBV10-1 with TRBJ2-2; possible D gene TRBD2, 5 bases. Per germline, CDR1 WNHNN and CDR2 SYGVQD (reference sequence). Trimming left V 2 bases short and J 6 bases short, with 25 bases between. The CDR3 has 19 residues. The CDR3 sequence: CASSEVRTLWSSGSGELFF. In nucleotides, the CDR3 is TGCGCCAGCAGTGAGGTGCGGACTCTTTGGTCTAGTGGGTCCGGGGAGCTGTTTTTT.

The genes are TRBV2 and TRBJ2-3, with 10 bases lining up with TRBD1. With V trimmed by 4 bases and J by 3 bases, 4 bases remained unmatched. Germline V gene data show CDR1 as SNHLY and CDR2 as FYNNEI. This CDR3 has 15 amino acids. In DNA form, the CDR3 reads TGTGCCAGCAGTGGACAGGGGGCTAGGACAGATACGCAGTATTTT. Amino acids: CASSGQGARTDTQYF.

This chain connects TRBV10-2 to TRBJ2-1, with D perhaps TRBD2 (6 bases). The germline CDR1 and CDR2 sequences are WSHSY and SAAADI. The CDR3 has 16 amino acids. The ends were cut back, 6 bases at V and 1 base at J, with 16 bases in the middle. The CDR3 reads CASSRRGDASYNEQFF. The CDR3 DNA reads TGCGCCAGCAGCCGTCGCGGGGATGCTTCCTACAATGAGCAGTTCTTC.

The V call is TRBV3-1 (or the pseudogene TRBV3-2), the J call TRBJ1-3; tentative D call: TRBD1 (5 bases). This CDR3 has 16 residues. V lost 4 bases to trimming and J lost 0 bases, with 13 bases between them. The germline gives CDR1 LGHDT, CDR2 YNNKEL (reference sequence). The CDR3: CASSRPAGGSGNTIYF. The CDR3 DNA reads TGTGCCAGCAGCCGCCCGGCGGGGGGCTCTGGAAACACCATATATTTT.

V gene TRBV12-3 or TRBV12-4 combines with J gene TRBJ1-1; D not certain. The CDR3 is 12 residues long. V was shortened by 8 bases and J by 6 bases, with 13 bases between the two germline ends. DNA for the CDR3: TGTGCCAGCTCCGCCCGGGTAGCTGAAGCTTTCTTT. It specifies CASSARVAEAFF.

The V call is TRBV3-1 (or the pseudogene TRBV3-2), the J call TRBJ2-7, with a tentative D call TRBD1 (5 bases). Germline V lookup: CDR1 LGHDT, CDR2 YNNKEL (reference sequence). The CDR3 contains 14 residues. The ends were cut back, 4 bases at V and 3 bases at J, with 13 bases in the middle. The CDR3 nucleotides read TGTGCCAGCAGCCGGGTAAGGGGCAACTACGAGCAGTACTTC. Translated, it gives CASSRVRGNYEQYF.

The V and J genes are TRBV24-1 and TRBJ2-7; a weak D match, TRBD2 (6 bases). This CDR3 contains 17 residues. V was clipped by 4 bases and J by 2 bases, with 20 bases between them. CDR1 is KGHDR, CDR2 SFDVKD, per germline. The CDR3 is CATSDPRQLGGTYEQYF. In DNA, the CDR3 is TGTGCCACCAGTGACCCCCGACAGTTAGGAGGGACCTACGAGCAGTACTTC.

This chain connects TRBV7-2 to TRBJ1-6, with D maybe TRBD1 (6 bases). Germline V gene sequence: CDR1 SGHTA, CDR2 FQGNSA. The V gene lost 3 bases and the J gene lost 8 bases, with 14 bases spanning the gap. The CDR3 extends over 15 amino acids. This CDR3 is CASSFTTGIDSPLHF. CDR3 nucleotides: TGTGCCAGCAGCTTTACTACAGGGATTGATTCACCCCTCCACTTT.

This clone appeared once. CDR3 bases: TGTGCCAGCAGTTTCCGGGGACAGGGGTCTCGGGGCTACACCTTC. Residues: CASSFRGQGSRGYTF. The chain carries TRBV27 and TRBJ1-2; 10 bases agree with TRBD1. This CDR3 region has 15 residues. Germline CDR1 reads MNHEY; CDR2 reads SMNVEV (reference sequence). V was pared by 3 bases and J by 8 bases, with 9 bases of the junction left unmatched.

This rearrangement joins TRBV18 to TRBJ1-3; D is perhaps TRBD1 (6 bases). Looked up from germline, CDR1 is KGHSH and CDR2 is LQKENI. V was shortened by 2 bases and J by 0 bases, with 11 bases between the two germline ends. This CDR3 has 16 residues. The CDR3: CASSPGQLRSGNTIYF. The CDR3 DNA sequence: TGTGCCAGCTCACCAGGACAGCTTCGCTCTGGAAACACCATATATTTT.

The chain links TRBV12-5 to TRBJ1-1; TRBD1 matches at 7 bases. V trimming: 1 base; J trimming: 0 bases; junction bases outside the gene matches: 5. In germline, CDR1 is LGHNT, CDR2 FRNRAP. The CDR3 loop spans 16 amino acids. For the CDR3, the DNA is TGTGCTAGTGGTTTGGGGAGACAGGGCATGAACACTGAAGCTTTCTTT. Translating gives CASGLGRQGMNTEAFF.

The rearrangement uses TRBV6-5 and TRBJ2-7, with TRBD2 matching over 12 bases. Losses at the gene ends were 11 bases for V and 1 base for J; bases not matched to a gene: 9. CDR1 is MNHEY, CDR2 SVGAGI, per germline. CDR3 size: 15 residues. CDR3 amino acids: CASEGLAGSSYEQYF. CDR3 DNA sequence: TGTGCCTCTGAAGGACTAGCGGGGTCGTCCTACGAGCAGTACTTC.

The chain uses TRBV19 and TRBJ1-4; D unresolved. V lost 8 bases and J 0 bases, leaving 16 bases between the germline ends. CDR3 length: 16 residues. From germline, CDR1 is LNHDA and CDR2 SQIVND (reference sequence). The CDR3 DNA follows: TGTGCCAGTTCTGGGAGACGGATCGCAACTAATGAAAAACTGTTTTTT. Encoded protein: CASSGRRIATNEKLFF.

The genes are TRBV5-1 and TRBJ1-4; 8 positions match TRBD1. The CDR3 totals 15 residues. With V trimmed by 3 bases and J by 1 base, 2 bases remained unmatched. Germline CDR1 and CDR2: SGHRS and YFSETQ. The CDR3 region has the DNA TGCGCCAGCAGCTCAACAGGGGGAACTAATGAAAAACTGTTTTTT. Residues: CASSSTGGTNEKLFF. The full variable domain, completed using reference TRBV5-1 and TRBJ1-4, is KAGVTQTPRYLIKTRGQQVTLSCSPISGHRSVSWYQQTPGQGLQFLFEYFSETQRNKGNFPGRFSGRQFSNSRSEMNVSTLELGDSALYLCASSSTGGTNEKLFFGSGTQLSVL.

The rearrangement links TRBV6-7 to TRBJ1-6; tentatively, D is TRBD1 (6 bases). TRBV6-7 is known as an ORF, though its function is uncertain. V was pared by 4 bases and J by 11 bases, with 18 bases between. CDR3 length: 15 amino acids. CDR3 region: CASSFFRDIVAPLHF. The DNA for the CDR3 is TGTGCCAGCAGTTTCTTCCGGGACATAGTCGCACCCCTCCACTTT.

The CDR3 sequence is CSVDRPTIYGYTF. The CDR3 region has the DNA TGCAGCGTTGACAGGCCGACCATCTATGGCTACACCTTC. The V call is TRBV29-1, the J call TRBJ1-2, with unresolved D. Germline CDR1 reads SQVTM; CDR2 reads ANQGSEA. There are 13 residues in the CDR3. With 3 bases removed from V and 4 bases from J, the gap between germline ends came to 12 bases.

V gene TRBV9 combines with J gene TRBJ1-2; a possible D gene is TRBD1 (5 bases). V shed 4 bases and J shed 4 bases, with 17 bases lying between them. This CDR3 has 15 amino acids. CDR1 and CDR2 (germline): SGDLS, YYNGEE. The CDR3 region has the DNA TGTGCCAGCAGCTCAAGACAGCTTACCCCCTATGGCTACACCTTC. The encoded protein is CASSSRQLTPYGYTF. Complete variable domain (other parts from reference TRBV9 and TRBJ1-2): DSGVTQTPKHLITATGQRVTLRCSPRSGDLSVYWYQQSLDQGLQFLIQYYNGEERAKGNILERFSAQQFPDLHSELNLSSLELGDSALYFCASSSRQLTPYGYTFGSGTRLTVV.